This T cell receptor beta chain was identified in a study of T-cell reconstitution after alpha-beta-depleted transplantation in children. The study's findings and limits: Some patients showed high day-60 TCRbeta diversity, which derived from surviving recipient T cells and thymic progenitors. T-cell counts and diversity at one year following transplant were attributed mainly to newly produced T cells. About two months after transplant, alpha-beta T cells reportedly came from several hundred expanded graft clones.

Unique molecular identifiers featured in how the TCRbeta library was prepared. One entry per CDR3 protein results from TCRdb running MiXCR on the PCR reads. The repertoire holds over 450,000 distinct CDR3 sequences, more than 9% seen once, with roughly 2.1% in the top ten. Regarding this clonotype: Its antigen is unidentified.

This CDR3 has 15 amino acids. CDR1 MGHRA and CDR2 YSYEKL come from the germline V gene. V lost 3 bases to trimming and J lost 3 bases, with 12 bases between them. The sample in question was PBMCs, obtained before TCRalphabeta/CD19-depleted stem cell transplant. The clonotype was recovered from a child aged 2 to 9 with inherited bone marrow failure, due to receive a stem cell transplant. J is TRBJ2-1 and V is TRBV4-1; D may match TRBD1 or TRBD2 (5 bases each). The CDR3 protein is CASSQPGRLYNEQFF. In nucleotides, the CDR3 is TGCGCCAGCAGCCAGCCGGGACGCCTCTACAATGAGCAGTTCTTC.